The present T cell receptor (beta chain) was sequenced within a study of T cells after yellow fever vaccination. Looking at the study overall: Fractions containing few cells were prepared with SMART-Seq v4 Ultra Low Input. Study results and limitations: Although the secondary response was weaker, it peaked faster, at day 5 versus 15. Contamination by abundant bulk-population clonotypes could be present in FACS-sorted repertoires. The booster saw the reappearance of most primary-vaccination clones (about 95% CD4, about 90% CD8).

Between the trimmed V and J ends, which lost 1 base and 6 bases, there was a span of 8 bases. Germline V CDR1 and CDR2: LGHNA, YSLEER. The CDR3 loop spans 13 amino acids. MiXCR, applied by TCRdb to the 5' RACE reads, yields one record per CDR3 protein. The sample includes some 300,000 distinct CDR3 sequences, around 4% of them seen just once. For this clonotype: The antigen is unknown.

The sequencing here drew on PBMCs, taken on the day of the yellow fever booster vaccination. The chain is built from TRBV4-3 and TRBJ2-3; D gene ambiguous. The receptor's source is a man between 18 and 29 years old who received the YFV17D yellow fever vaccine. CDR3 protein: CASSQGLTDTQYF. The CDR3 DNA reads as TGCGCCAGCAGCCAAGGTCTAACGGATACGCAGTATTTT.